The rows below give T cell receptor beta chains drawn from one sample of a study of blood T cell repertoires in COVID-19. The assay was immunoSEQ multiplex PCR, and TCRdb's table has in-frame clones only and misses some. The table has about 220,000 clones, around 85% seen once; the top ten hold more than 2.5%. The sequencing sample was made of peripheral blood. The origin of the receptors is a woman younger than 45 who had recovered from COVID-19. Each CDR3 is given with its conserved first and last residue. Each record gives: J gene, D gene, V gene, clone size, CDR3 DNA, CDR3 protein. D genes are given only for firm matches. Some rows have no size entry. The others give once, few or many, or a class for an expanded clone.

TRBJ2-5	TRBD1	TRBV19	.	TGTGCCAGTAGTACGGCGGACAGGGGTTTGGGGACCCAGTACTTC	CASSTADRGLGTQYF
TRBJ1-1	.	TRBV6-1	.	TGTGCCAGCAGTGAAGTCGGGGGGGCGAACACTGAAGCTTTCTTT	CASSEVGGANTEAFF
TRBJ2-5	TRBD2	TRBV9	once	TGTGCCAGCAGCGCCTATAGCGGGGTCCAAGAGACCCAGTACTTC	CASSAYSGVQETQYF
TRBJ2-2	TRBD1	TRBV24-1	once	TGTGCCACCAGTGGCATACGCCCGGGACAGGGCCCCCCAAACACCGGGGAGCTGTTTTTT	CATSGIRPGQGPPNTGELFF
TRBJ1-2	.	TRBV4-2	once	TGTGCCAGCAGCCAACCCACCAAGTCAGGGTTTTCCTATGGCTACACCTTC	CASSQPTKSGFSYGYTF
TRBJ2-7	.	TRBV3-1/TRBV3-2	.	TGTGCCAGCAGCCAACGAACGTTGGTGACAGAATACGAGCAGTACTTC	CASSQRTLVTEYEQYF
TRBJ2-5	.	TRBV5-1	.	TGCGCCAGCTCACTCTGGGCAGCTCAAGAGACCCAGTACTTC	CASSLWAAQETQYF
TRBJ1-2	.	TRBV18	.	TGTGCCAGCTCCCCCAAGGCCGGGTTAAGCTATGGCTACACCTTC	CASSPKAGLSYGYTF
TRBJ2-3	TRBD1	TRBV29-1	.	TGCAGCGCGGGACAGGGTACGCAGTATTTT	CSAGQGTQYF
TRBJ2-7	TRBD1	TRBV7-9	.	TGTGCCAGCCGGGACAGCGTCATCTACGAGCAGTACTTC	CASRDSVIYEQYF
TRBJ2-3	TRBD1	TRBV7-9	.	TGTGCCAGCAGCTTCTTCGGGACAGGGAGGGATACGCAGTATTTT	CASSFFGTGRDTQYF
TRBJ1-1	TRBD1	TRBV25-1	few	TGTGCCATAACAGTGAGTGTGGGACAGGGGGCAACCAACACTGAAGCTTTCTTT	CAITVSVGQGATNTEAFF
TRBJ1-1	.	TRBV6-6	.	TGTGCCAGCAATCAGGGTACGAACACTGAAGCTTTCTTT	CASNQGTNTEAFF
TRBJ2-4	TRBD1	TRBV19	once	TGTGCCAGTGGGGACAGGGCCCCCAGTGACAAAAACATTCAGTACTTC	CASGDRAPSDKNIQYF
TRBJ2-3	TRBD2	TRBV9	.	TGTGCCAGCAGCTTTCCCATGGCGGGGGGGCAAGATACGCAGTATTTT	CASSFPMAGGQDTQYF
TRBJ1-5	TRBD1	TRBV6-2/TRBV6-3	once	TGTGCCAGCAGTTCTCTCGACAGGGGGCCCAATCAGCCCCAGCATTTT	CASSSLDRGPNQPQHF
TRBJ2-3	.	TRBV9	few	TGTGCCAGCAGCGTCGGGGTGGCTAAGGTAGATACGCAGTATTTT	CASSVGVAKVDTQYF
TRBJ1-2	.	TRBV11-2	.	TGTGCCAGCAGCACAGGACAGTACTATGGCTACACCTTC	CASSTGQYYGYTF
TRBJ1-2	TRBD1	TRBV19	.	TGTGCCAGTAGTATAGATCTATTGAGGGACAGCTATGGCTACACCTTC	CASSIDLLRDSYGYTF
TRBJ2-5	TRBD2	TRBV7-2	once	TGTGCCAGCAGCTTGGGACTAGCGGGGCCCTCCTTAGAGACCCAGTACTTC	CASSLGLAGPSLETQYF
TRBJ1-1	.	TRBV10-3	.	TGTGCCATCAGTGAGTCGATTCCGGGGTGGGGAAAAGCTTTCTTT	CAISESIPGWGKAFF
TRBJ2-1	TRBD2	TRBV11-2	.	TGTGCCAGCAGCCTCGAACTAGCGTGGGGGGATGGTGAGCAGTTCTTC	CASSLELAWGDGEQFF
TRBJ2-5	TRBD2	TRBV6-2/TRBV6-3	.	TGTGCCAGCAGCCCAGTTCTAGCGGGGGGGCCTCACGTTGAGACCCAGTACTTC	CASSPVLAGGPHVETQYF
TRBJ1-5	.	TRBV27	.	TGTGCCACCGAGGTGGGGGGGGTTGGCAATCAGCCCCAGCATTTT	CATEVGGVGNQPQHF
TRBJ2-1	TRBD1	TRBV6-4	once	TGTGCCAGCAGTCGTACCTGGGGACAGGGGAAGAATGAGCAGTTCTTC	CASSRTWGQGKNEQFF
TRBJ2-1	.	TRBV29-1	.	TGCAGCGTTGAGGTCGGAGGTGGGGAGAGCTACAATGAGCAGTTCTTC	CSVEVGGGESYNEQFF
TRBJ1-3	.	TRBV19	.	TGTGCCAGTAGTCAACAGGGTTCTGGAAACACCATATATTTT	CASSQQGSGNTIYF
TRBJ2-1	TRBD1	TRBV7-9	few	TGTGCCAGCAGCTTAGGGGGGACAGACAATGAGCAGTTCTTC	CASSLGGTDNEQFF
TRBJ2-7	TRBD1	TRBV7-3	.	TGTGCCAGCAGCCCCGGGACAGGACCCTACGAGCAGTACTTC	CASSPGTGPYEQYF
TRBJ2-2	.	TRBV18	.	TGTGCCAGCTCACCATACGAGAGCCCCCCCGGGGAGCTGTTTTTT	CASSPYESPPGELFF
TRBJ1-6	TRBD1	TRBV7-3	.	TGTGCCAGCAGCACAGGGGTGCATTCACCCCTCCACTTT	CASSTGVHSPLHF
TRBJ2-1	.	TRBV7-3	.	TGTGCCAGCAGCTTAAGTCTAGTCAATGAGCAGTTCTTC	CASSLSLVNEQFF
TRBJ2-7	TRBD1	TRBV7-9	.	TGTGCCAGCACCGGAAGGGACAGCATCCCTCCCGAGCAGTACTTC	CASTGRDSIPPEQYF
TRBJ1-2	.	TRBV4-1	.	TGCGCCAGCAGTCTTGATACAGGGAATCCGCGAGGCTACACCTTC	CASSLDTGNPRGYTF
TRBJ1-3	.	TRBV5-4	.	TGTGCCAGCAGCTCAACTCGAGGGGGAAACACCATATATTTT	CASSSTRGGNTIYF
TRBJ1-2	.	TRBV6-6	.	TGTGCCAGCAGTTATCAGGAGGGGAACTATGGCTACACCTTC	CASSYQEGNYGYTF
TRBJ2-7	.	TRBV5-1	.	TGCGCCAGCAGCTTGGAGGCAGGGCCTTACTACGAGCAGTACTTC	CASSLEAGPYYEQYF
TRBJ1-6	TRBD1	TRBV5-4	.	TGTGCCAGCAGCTCCCGGGACAGGGGGCTCTATAATTCACCCCTCCACTTT	CASSSRDRGLYNSPLHF
TRBJ2-2	.	TRBV6-5	.	TGTGCCACCCTAGCCGGGGAGCTGTTTTTT	CATLAGELFF
TRBJ2-1	TRBD2	TRBV19	once	TGTGCCAGTAGTATGTCGGCTTGGACTAGCGGCCACCTATTTTACAATGAGCAGTTCTTC	CASSMSAWTSGHLFYNEQFF
TRBJ2-3	.	TRBV11-1	.	TGTGCCAGCAGCCTACGCCTGGGGGCCACAGATACGCAGTATTTT	CASSLRLGATDTQYF
TRBJ2-2	.	TRBV19	.	TGTGCCAGTAGTGCAGCGGTGGCGGGGGAGCTGTTTTTT	CASSAAVAGELFF
TRBJ1-1	.	TRBV7-9	few	TGTGCCAGCAGCCCATCAGGAGGGTCCCACACTGAAGCTTTCTTT	CASSPSGGSHTEAFF
TRBJ2-5	TRBD2	TRBV30	few	TGTGCCTGGACTCCTCGGGACTACCAGAGGGAGACCCAGTACTTC	CAWTPRDYQRETQYF
TRBJ2-7	.	TRBV7-2	.	TGTGCCAGCAGCGCCACAGGACAGATTCGGGAGCAGTACTTC	CASSATGQIREQYF
TRBJ2-3	TRBD2	TRBV27	.	TGTGCCAGCAGTTTACGGTCCGGACTAGCGGGGGGTAGTGGTACGCAGTATTTT	CASSLRSGLAGGSGTQYF
TRBJ2-1	.	TRBV27	.	TGTGCCAGCAGTTTAGAACGGGGTGAGCAGTTCTTC	CASSLERGEQFF
TRBJ1-2	.	TRBV19	.	TGTGCCAGTAGTGACTCGTGGGTGACCATCTATGGCTACACCTTC	CASSDSWVTIYGYTF
TRBJ2-5	TRBD1	TRBV28	.	TGTGCCAGCAGTCCAACCACGGGACAGGGACAAGAGACCCAGTACTTC	CASSPTTGQGQETQYF
TRBJ2-7	TRBD1	TRBV4-2	.	TGTGCCAGCAGCCAAGACTGGGACAGCTCCTACGAGCAGTACTTC	CASSQDWDSSYEQYF
TRBJ2-5	TRBD1	TRBV24-1	.	TGTGCCACCAGTGATGACAGGGCGTCAGAGACCCAGTACTTC	CATSDDRASETQYF
TRBJ2-7	TRBD1	TRBV27	.	TGTGCCAGCAGTTTTTCCGTGCCAGGGGGCGTCGAGCAGTACTTC	CASSFSVPGGVEQYF
TRBJ1-1	.	TRBV4-1	.	TGCGCCAGCAGCCAAGAATTTTCGTGGCCGGAAGCTTTCTTT	CASSQEFSWPEAFF
TRBJ2-5	.	TRBV7-9	.	TGTGCCAGCAGCCCCCTGGGGGGAAAAGAGACCCAGTACTTC	CASSPLGGKETQYF
TRBJ2-7	.	TRBV10-2	.	TGCGCCAGCAGAGCTCGAGTAGGGGTTGAATACGAGCAGTACTTC	CASRARVGVEYEQYF
TRBJ1-6	.	TRBV25-1	.	TGTGCCAGCAGTGGGACATCAGATTCACCCCTCCACTTT	CASSGTSDSPLHF
TRBJ2-5	TRBD1	TRBV5-6	.	TGTGCCAGCAGCTTCGACAGGGGCGGGGAGACCCAGTACTTC	CASSFDRGGETQYF
TRBJ2-5	.	TRBV5-4	.	TGTGCCAGCAGCGCGGGGACAGCCCAAGAGACCCAGTACTTC	CASSAGTAQETQYF
TRBJ2-1	.	TRBV3-1/TRBV3-2	many	TGTGCCAGCAGCCAAGATTGGGCAGAAAATGGGAATGAGCAGTTCTTC	CASSQDWAENGNEQFF
TRBJ1-1	.	TRBV18	.	TGTGCCAGCTCATCAAACTGGGGGGGGGACACTGAAGCTTTCTTT	CASSSNWGGDTEAFF